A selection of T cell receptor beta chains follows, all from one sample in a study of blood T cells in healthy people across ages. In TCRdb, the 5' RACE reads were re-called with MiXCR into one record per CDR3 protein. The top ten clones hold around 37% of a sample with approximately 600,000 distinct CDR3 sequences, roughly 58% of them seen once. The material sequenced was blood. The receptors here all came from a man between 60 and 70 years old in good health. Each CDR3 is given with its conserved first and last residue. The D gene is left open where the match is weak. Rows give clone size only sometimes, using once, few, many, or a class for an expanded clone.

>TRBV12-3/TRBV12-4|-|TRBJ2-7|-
CASSLRLHGSSYEQYF
TGTGCCAGCAGCTTAAGACTGCACGGCAGCTCCTACGAGCAGTACTTC
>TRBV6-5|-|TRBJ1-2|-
CASSPASLLTSDGYTF
TGTGCCAGCAGTCCCGCGTCTTTGCTTACGTCGGATGGCTACACCTTC
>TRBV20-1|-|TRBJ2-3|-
CSARRQGTDTQYF
TGCAGTGCTCGACGACAGGGCACAGATACGCAGTATTTT
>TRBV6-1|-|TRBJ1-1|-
CASRDIQAVGTEAFF
TGTGCCAGCAGAGACATACAGGCTGTGGGCACTGAAGCTTTCTTT
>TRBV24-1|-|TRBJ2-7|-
CATSDPGQQYNEQYF
TGTGCCACCAGTGATCCGGGACAACAATACAATGAGCAGTACTTC
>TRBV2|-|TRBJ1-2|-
CASSRPGAGYTF
TGTGCCAGCAGCCGGCCCGGAGCTGGCTACACCTTC
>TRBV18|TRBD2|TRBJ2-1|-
CASSPTSKNEQFF
TGTGCCAGCTCACCGACTAGCAAAAATGAGCAGTTCTTC
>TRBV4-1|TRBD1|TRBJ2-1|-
CASSQGVRDRGVREQFF
TGCGCCAGCAGCCAAGGAGTCCGGGACAGGGGGGTGCGCGAGCAGTTCTTC
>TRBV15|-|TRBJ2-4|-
CATSGDLGASAGNIQYF
TGTGCCACCAGCGGAGATCTGGGAGCCAGCGCCGGAAACATTCAGTACTTC
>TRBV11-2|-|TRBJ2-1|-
CASSLDQGAREQFF
TGTGCCAGCAGCTTAGATCAGGGTGCCCGGGAGCAGTTCTTC
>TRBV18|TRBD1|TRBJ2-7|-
CASSPMAGQGMWEQYF
TGTGCCAGCTCACCAATGGCGGGACAGGGGATGTGGGAGCAGTACTTC
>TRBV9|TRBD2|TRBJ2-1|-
CASSVSGGDYNEQFF
TGTGCCAGCAGCGTTAGCGGGGGGGACTACAATGAGCAGTTCTTC
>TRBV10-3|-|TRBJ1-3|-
CATSTGTGNTIYF
TGTGCCACCTCCACAGGGACCGGAAACACCATATATTTT
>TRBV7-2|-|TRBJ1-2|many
CASSLGGPRWGYTF
TGTGCCAGCAGCTTAGGCGGGCCTCGGTGGGGCTACACCTTC
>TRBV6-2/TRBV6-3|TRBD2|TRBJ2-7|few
CASSYSSRGGHEQYF
TGTGCCAGCAGTTACTCTTCTCGCGGGGGGCACGAGCAGTACTTC
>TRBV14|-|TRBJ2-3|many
CASSQGVTDTQYF
TGTGCCAGCAGCCAAGGAGTCACAGATACGCAGTATTTT
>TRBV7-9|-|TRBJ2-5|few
CASSLALDVRETQYF
TGTGCCAGCAGCTTAGCGTTGGATGTGAGGGAGACCCAGTACTTC
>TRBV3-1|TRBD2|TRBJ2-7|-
CASSQAGGGYEQYF
TGTGCCAGCAGCCAGGCGGGAGGGGGTTACGAGCAGTACTTC
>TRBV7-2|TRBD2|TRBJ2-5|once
CASSLEAGQYQETQYF
TGTGCCAGCAGCTTAGAAGCGGGGCAGTACCAAGAGACCCAGTACTTC
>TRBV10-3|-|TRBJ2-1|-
CAIMGGMGDNEQFF
TGTGCCATCATGGGCGGAATGGGCGACAATGAGCAGTTCTTC
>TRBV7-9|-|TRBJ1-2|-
CASSLELTNYGYTF
TGTGCCAGCAGCTTAGAACTAACTAACTATGGCTACACCTTC
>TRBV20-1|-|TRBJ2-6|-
CSPAGGYGPWANVLTF
TGCAGTCCGGCAGGAGGGTATGGGCCTTGGGCCAACGTCCTGACTTTC
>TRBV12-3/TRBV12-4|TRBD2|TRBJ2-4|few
CASSPTGGGKKEQYF
TGTGCCAGCAGTCCGACTGGGGGGGGGAAAAAAGAGCAGTACTTC
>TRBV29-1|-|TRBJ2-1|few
CSVGDSPAANEQFF
TGCAGCGTTGGGGACTCCCCTGCCGCCAATGAGCAGTTCTTC
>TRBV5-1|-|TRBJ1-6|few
CASSFGSGGRDSPLHF
TGCGCCAGCAGCTTTGGCAGTGGGGGACGGGATTCACCCCTCCACTTT
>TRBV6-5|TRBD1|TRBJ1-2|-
CASSSGQGGDYGYTF
TGTGCCAGCAGTTCGGGACAGGGTGGGGACTATGGCTACACCTTC
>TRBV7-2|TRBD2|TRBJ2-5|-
CASSLVSAGGTTQETQYF
TGTGCCAGCAGCTTAGTTTCGGCGGGGGGGACTACCCAAGAGACCCAGTACTTC
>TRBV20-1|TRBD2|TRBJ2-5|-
CSARNLAGGQETQYF
TGCAGTGCTAGGAATCTAGCGGGGGGACAAGAGACCCAGTACTTC
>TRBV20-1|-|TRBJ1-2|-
CSARLRGNYGYTF
TGCAGTGCCCGACTCAGAGGGAACTATGGCTACACCTTC
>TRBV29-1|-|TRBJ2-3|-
CSVGIRDTQYF
TGCAGCGTGGGTATTCGAGATACGCAGTATTTT
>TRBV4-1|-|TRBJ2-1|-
CASSPSRAASYNEQFF
TGCGCCAGCAGCCCTTCGCGAGCGGCTTCCTACAATGAGCAGTTCTTC
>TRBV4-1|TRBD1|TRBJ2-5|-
CASSQGGQGSVETQYF
TGCGCCAGCAGCCAAGGGGGACAGGGTTCGGTAGAGACCCAGTACTTC
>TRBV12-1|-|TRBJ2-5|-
CASIQPSRVGTQYF
TGTGCCAGCATCCAACCGTCTCGGGTAGGGACCCAGTACTTC
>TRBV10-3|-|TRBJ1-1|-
CAISDPVNTEAFF
TGTGCCATCAGTGACCCAGTGAACACTGAAGCTTTCTTT
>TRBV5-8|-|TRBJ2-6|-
CASSLYRISGANVLTF
TGTGCCAGCAGCTTATACAGGATCTCTGGGGCCAACGTCCTGACTTTC
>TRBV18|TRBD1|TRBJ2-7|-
CASSQGQGTPYEQYF
TGTGCCAGCTCACAGGGACAGGGGACCCCCTACGAGCAGTACTTC
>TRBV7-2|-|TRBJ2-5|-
CASSLAIGEAYF
TGTGCCAGCAGCTTAGCGATCGGGGAGGCGTACTTC
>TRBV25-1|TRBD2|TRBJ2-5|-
CASSGASGAQETQYF
TGTGCCAGCAGTGGGGCCAGCGGGGCGCAAGAGACCCAGTACTTC
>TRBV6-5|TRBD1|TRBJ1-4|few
CASSFTGGVSEKLFF
TGTGCCAGCAGTTTTACAGGGGGAGTTAGCGAAAAACTGTTTTTT
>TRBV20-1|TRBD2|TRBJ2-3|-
CSASSGGYTDTQYF
TGCAGTGCATCGAGCGGGGGATACACAGATACACAGTATTTT
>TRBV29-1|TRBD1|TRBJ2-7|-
CSVKYRDSIYEQYF
TGCAGCGTGAAATACCGGGACAGCATCTACGAGCAGTACTTC